This TCR beta chain was sequenced in a study of cytomegalovirus exposure and HLA in healthy donors. For the study at large: As released early, the data held 80 million to 90 million unique TCRs from HLA-typed donors.

PCR primers comprised 60 Vbeta and 13 Jbeta primers. Clones were sequenced by immunoSEQ multiplex PCR, and TCRdb holds only the in-frame ones, with some missing. The repertoire has some 170,000 clones, around 79% of them found once; the top ten carry just under 6.5%. On this clone: Its antigen is not identified.

Germline lookup yields CDR1 SGHDT and CDR2 YYEEEE. This CDR3 is 16 amino acids long. Trimming took 0 bases from V and 1 from J; bases not matched to a gene: 2. General study results and limits: Later work found most CMV-associated TCR beta chains apparently HLA-restricted.

The sequenced sample consisted of PBMCs. This chain uses TRBV5-6 with TRBJ2-3; 10 bases match TRBD1. The TCR comes from a middle-aged man in good health and CMV-seropositive. The CDR3: CASSLGGTGGTDTQYF. CDR3 coding DNA: TGTGCCAGCAGCTTGGGAGGGACAGGGGGCACAGATACGCAGTATTTT.